This T cell receptor beta chain originates from a study of cytomegalovirus exposure and HLA in healthy donors. The overall study: Out of a few hundred genotyped donors, approximately 84% belonged to the Caucasian-associated ancestry cluster. General observations from the study: At a 0.05 false discovery rate, a later analysis found around 17,000 TCR beta sequences to be associated with HLA alleles. Reportedly, TCR beta sequences accurately predicted HLA-A and HLA-B alleles in most subjects. The study recorded 160 or so TCR beta chains that were cytomegalovirus-associated.

V shed 6 bases, J shed 8 bases, and the junction held 8 bases outside the gene matches. Germline lookup yields CDR1 SEHNR and CDR2 FQNEAQ (reference sequence). This CDR3 is 13 amino acids long. In regard to this clone: Antigen specificity is unknown.

Primers: 60 Vbeta forward and 13 Jbeta reverse. Sequencing was performed with immunoSEQ multiplex PCR; in TCRdb, only in-frame clones are kept and a portion is missing. The sample contains some 98,000 clones, 70% of which appear only once. The receptor was derived from a man in his forties or fifties in good health and CMV-seronegative. V is TRBV7-9 and J is TRBJ1-2; 8 bases line up with TRBD1. The sequencing sample was made of PBMCs. CDR3 in amino acids: CASRNGQGGGYTF. The CDR3, as DNA: TGTGCCAGCAGGAACGGACAGGGCGGAGGCTACACCTTC.